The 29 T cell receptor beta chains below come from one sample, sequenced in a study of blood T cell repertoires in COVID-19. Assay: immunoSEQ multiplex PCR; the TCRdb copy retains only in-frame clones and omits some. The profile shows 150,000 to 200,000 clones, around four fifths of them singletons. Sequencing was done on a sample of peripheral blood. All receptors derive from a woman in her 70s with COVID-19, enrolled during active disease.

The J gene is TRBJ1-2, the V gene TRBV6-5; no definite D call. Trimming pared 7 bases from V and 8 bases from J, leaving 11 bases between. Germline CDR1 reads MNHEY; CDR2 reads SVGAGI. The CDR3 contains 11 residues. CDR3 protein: CASIAGGGYTF. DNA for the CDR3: TGTGCCAGCATTGCCGGAGGAGGCTACACCTTC.

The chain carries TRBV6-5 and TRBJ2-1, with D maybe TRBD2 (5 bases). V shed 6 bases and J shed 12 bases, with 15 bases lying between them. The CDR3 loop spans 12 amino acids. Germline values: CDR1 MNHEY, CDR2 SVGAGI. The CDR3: CASSRYNEGQFF. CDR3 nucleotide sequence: TGTGCCAGCAGCCGATACAATGAGGGGCAGTTCTTC.

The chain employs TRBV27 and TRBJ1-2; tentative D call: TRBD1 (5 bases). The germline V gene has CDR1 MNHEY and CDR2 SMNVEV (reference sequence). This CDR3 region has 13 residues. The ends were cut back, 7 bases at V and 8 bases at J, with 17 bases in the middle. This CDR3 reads CASTNSGRGGYTF. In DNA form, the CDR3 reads TGTGCCAGCACCAATTCGGGGAGGGGCGGCTACACCTTC.

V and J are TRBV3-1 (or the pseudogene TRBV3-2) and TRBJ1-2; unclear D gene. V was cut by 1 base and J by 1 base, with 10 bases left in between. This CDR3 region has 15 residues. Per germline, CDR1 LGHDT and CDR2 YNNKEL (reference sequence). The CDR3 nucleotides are TGTGCCAGCAGCCAAGGTGGCCGCCTTAACTATGGCTACACCTTC. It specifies CASSQGGRLNYGYTF.

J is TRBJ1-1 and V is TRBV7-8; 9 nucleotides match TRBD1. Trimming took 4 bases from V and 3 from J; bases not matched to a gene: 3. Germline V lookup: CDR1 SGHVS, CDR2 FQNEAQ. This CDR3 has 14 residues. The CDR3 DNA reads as TGTGCCAGCAGCTGGGACAGGGACCACACTGAAGCTTTCTTT. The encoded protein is CASSWDRDHTEAFF.

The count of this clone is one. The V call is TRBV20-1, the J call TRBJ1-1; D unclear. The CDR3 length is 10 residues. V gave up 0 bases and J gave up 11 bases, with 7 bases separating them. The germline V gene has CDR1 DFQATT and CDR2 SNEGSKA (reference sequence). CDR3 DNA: TGCAGTGCTAGAGATCCGTCGGCTTTCTTT. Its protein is CSARDPSAFF.

The CDR3 region has the DNA TGCGCCAGCAGTAAGGGACTAGCTTCCTATGAGCAGTTCTTC. Protein: CASSKGLASYEQFF. The V and J genes are TRBV10-2 and TRBJ2-1; 9 nucleotides match TRBD2. Germline V CDR1 and CDR2: WSHSY, SAAADI. Unmatched junction bases numbered 7, after V lost 5 bases and J lost 8 bases. This CDR3 is 14 amino acids long.

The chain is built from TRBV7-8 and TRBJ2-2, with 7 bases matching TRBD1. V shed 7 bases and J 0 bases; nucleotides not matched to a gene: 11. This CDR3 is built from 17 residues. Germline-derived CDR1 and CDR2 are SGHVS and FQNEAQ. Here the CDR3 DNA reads TGTGCCAGCACCCTAAGACAGGGCCTCTCGAACACCGGGGAGCTGTTTTTT. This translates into CASTLRQGLSNTGELFF.

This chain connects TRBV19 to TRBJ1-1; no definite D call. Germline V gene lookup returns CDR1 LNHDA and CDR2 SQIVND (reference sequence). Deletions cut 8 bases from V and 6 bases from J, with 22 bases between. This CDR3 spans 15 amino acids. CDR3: CASANGSLGRSEAFF. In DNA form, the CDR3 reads TGTGCCAGTGCGAACGGGTCTCTGGGTCGGTCTGAAGCTTTCTTT.

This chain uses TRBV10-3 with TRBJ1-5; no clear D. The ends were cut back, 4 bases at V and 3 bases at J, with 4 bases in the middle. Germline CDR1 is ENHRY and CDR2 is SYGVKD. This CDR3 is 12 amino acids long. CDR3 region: CAISANNQPQHF. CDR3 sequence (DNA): TGTGCCATCAGTGCAAACAATCAGCCCCAGCATTTT.

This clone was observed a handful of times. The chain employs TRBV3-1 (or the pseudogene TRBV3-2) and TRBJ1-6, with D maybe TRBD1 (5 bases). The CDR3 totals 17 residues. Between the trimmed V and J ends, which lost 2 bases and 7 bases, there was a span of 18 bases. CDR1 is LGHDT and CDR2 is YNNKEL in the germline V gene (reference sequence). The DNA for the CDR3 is TGTGCCAGCAGCCAAATGTTTGGGGCGAGACAAAATTCACCCCTCCACTTT. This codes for CASSQMFGARQNSPLHF.

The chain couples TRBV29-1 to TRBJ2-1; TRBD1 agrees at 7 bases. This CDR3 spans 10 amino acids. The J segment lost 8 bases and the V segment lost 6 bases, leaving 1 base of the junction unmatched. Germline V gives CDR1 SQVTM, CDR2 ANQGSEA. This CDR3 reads CSVQGDEQFF. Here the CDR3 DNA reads TGCAGCGTCCAGGGGGATGAGCAGTTCTTC.

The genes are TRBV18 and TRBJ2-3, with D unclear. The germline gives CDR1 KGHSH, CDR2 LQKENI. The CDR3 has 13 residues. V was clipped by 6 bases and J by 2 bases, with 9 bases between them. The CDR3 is CASSQLPTDTQYF. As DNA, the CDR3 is TGTGCCAGCTCCCAACTACCCACAGATACGCAGTATTTT.

Here the CDR3 DNA reads TGTGCCAGCAGTTTATCAGCGCCCTCTTATAATTCACCCCTCCACTTT. Amino acid sequence: CASSLSAPSYNSPLHF. This chain joins TRBV6-5 and TRBJ1-6; D is uncertain. The germline V gene has CDR1 MNHEY and CDR2 SVGAGI. The CDR3 length is 16 residues. Trimming removed 4 bases from V and 4 bases from J, with 14 bases in between.

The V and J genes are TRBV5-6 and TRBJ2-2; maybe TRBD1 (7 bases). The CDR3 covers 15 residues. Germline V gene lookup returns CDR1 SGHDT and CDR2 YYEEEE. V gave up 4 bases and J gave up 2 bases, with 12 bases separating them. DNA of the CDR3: TGTGCCAGCAGCGGCGGGACAGTTAACACCGGGGAGCTGTTTTTT. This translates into CASSGGTVNTGELFF.

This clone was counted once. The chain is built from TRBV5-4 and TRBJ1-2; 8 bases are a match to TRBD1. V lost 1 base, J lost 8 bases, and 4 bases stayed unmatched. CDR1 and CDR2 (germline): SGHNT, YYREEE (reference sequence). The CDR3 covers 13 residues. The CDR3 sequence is CASSLRQGSGYTF. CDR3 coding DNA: TGTGCCAGCAGCTTGAGACAGGGGAGCGGCTACACCTTC.

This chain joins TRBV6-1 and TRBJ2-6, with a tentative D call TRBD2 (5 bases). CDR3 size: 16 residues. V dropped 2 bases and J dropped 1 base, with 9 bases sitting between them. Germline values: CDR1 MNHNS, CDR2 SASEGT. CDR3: CASSERGASGANVLTF. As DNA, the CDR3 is TGTGCCAGCAGTGAACGGGGAGCATCTGGGGCCAACGTCCTGACTTTC.

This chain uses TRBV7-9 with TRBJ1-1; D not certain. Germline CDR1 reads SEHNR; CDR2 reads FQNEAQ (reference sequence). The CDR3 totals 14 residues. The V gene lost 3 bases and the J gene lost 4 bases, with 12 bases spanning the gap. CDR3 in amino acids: CASSFPGPGTEAFF. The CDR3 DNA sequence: TGTGCCAGCAGCTTCCCAGGTCCAGGCACTGAAGCTTTCTTT.

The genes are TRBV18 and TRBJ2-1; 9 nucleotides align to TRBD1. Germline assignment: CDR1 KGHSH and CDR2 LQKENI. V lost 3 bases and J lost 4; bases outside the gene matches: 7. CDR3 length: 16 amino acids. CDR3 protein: CASSPERTGAYNEQFF. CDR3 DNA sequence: TGTGCCAGCTCACCTGAACGGACAGGGGCGTACAATGAGCAGTTCTTC.

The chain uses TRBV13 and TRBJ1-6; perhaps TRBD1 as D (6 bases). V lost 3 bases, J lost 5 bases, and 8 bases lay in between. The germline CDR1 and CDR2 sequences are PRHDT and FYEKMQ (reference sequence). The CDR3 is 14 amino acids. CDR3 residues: CASSFRDNNSPLHF. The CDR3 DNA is TGTGCCAGCAGCTTCCGGGACAATAATTCACCCCTCCACTTT. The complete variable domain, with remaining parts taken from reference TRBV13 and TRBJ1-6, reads AAGVIQSPRHLIKEKRETATLKCYPIPRHDTVYWYQQGPGQDPQFLISFYEKMQSDKGSIPDRFSAQQFSDYHSELNMSSLELGDSALYFCASSFRDNNSPLHFGNGTRLTVT.

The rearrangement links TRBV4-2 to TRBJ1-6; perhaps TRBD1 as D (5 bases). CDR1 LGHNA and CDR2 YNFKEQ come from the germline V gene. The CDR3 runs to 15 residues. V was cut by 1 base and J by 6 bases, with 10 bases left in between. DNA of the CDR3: TGTGCCAGCAGCCAAGTCCAGGGTGGTAATTCACCCCTCCACTTT. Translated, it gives CASSQVQGGNSPLHF.

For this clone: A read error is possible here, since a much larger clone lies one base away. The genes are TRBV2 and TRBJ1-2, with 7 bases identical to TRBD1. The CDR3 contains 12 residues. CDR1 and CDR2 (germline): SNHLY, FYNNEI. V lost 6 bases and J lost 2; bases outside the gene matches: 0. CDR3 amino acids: CASRQGNYGYTF. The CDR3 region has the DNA TGTGCCAGCAGACAGGGGAACTATGGCTACACCTTC. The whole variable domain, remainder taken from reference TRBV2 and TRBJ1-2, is EPEVTQTPSHQVTQMGQEVILRCVPISNHLYFYWYRQILGQKVEFLVSFYNNEISEKSEIFDDQFSVERPDGSNFTLKIRSTKLEDSAMYFCASRQGNYGYTFGSGTRLTVV.

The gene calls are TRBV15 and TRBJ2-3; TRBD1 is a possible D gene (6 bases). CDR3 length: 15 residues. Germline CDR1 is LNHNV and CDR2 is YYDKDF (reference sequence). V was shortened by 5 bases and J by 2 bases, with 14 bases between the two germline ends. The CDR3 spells CATSADRSITDTQYF. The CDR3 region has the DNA TGTGCCACCAGCGCCGACAGGTCCATCACAGATACGCAGTATTTT.

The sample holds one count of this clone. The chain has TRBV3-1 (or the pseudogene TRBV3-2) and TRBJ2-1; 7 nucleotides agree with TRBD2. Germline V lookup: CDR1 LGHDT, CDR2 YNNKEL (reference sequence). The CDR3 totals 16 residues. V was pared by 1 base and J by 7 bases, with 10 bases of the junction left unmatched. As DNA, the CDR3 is TGTGCCAGCAGCCAAGTAAACGGGAGGCGGTTTAATGAGCAGTTCTTC. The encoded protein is CASSQVNGRRFNEQFF.

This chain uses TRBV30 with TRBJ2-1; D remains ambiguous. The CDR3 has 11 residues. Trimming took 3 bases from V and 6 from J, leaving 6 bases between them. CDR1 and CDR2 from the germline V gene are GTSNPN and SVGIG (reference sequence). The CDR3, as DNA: TGTGCCTGGAGCCCCTCCAATGAGCAGTTCTTC. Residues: CAWSPSNEQFF.

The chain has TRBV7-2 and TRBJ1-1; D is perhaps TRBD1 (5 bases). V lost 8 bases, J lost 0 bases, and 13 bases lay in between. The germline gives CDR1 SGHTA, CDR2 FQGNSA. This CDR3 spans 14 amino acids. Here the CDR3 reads CASSWGGMNTEAFF. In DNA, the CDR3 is TGTGCCAGCTCATGGGGGGGTATGAACACTGAAGCTTTCTTT.

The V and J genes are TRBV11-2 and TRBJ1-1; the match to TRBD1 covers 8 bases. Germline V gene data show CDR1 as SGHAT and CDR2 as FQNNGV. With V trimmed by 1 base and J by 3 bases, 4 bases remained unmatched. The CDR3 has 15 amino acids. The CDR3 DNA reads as TGTGCCAGCAGCTTAGTGCCGACAGGGGACACTGAAGCTTTCTTT. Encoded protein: CASSLVPTGDTEAFF.

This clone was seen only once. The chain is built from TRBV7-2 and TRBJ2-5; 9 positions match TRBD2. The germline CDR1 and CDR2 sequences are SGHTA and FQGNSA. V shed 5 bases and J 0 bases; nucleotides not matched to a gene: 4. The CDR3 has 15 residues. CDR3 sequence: CASSDTSGYQETQYF. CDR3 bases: TGTGCCAGCAGCGATACTAGCGGGTACCAAGAGACCCAGTACTTC.

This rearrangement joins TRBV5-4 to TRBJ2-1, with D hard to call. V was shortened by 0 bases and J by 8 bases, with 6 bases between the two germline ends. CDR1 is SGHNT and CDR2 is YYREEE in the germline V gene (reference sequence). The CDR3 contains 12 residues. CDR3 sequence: CASSLAGYEQFF. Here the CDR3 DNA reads TGTGCCAGCAGCTTGGCCGGGTATGAGCAGTTCTTC.